A single sample is the source of the 20 T cell receptor beta chains below, sequenced in a study of blood T cell repertoires in COVID-19. Clones were sequenced by immunoSEQ multiplex PCR, and TCRdb holds only the in-frame ones, with some missing. The repertoire holds some 50,000 clones, under 85% seen once, with around 8% in the top ten. The sequenced sample consisted of peripheral blood. The source of these receptors is a man older than 75 in a cohort sampled during active COVID-19.

The CDR3 spells CATSRESTGRSGNTIYF. The CDR3 DNA sequence: TGTGCCACCAGCAGAGAATCGACAGGGCGCTCTGGAAACACCATATATTTT. The chain joins TRBV15 to TRBJ1-3; 7 nucleotides line up with TRBD1. Trimming took 0 bases from V and 0 from J; bases not matched to a gene: 5. Germline V gives CDR1 LNHNV, CDR2 YYDKDF (reference sequence). There are 17 residues in the CDR3.

This clone appeared a few times. The chain employs TRBV5-4 and TRBJ2-7, with 8 bases fitting TRBD1. The germline V gene has CDR1 SGHNT and CDR2 YYREEE (reference sequence). V lost 3 bases and J lost 1; bases outside the gene matches: 3. This CDR3 is built from 14 residues. The CDR3 DNA reads TGTGCCAGCAGCTGGGGGGACAGGTCCTACGAGCAGTACTTC. It codes for CASSWGDRSYEQYF.

The rearrangement uses TRBV6-6 and TRBJ1-5, with no clear D. V gave up 0 bases and J gave up 0 bases, with 3 bases separating them. The V gene's germline CDR1 is MNHNY and CDR2 SVGAGI (reference sequence). This CDR3 has 14 amino acids. CDR3 bases: TGTGCCAGCAGTTACTCCAGTAGCAATCAGCCCCAGCATTTT. It is translated as CASSYSSSNQPQHF.

This chain connects TRBV18 to TRBJ2-3; 14 nucleotides agree with TRBD2. V gave up 1 base and J gave up 0 bases; unmatched junction bases: 9. Germline V gene lookup returns CDR1 KGHSH and CDR2 LQKENI. The CDR3 is 20 residues long. Here the CDR3 reads CASSPRRGLAGVSSTDTQYF. The CDR3 nucleotides read TGTGCCAGCTCACCACGTCGGGGACTAGCGGGGGTTTCTAGCACAGATACGCAGTATTTT.

J is TRBJ2-3 and V is TRBV11-2; 9 bases agree with TRBD2. This CDR3 has 17 amino acids. The V segment lost 1 base and the J segment 6 bases; nucleotides outside the gene matches: 11. Germline values: CDR1 SGHAT, CDR2 FQNNGV. The CDR3 here is CASSLVSGGYPGDTQYF. The CDR3 DNA is TGTGCCAGCAGCTTAGTAAGCGGGGGGTACCCGGGGGATACGCAGTATTTT.

This rearrangement joins TRBV7-2 to TRBJ2-7; D may be TRBD1 (5 bases). Trimming cost V 3 bases and J 2 bases, with 20 bases left between them. The germline gives CDR1 SGHTA, CDR2 FQGNSA. CDR3 length: 17 residues. The CDR3, as DNA: TGTGCCAGCAGCTTTTTTGGACAAGGGGCGCCGACCTACGAGCAGTACTTC. Protein product: CASSFFGQGAPTYEQYF.

The rearrangement uses TRBV11-3 and TRBJ2-5; D ambiguous. Germline V gene lookup returns CDR1 SGHNT and CDR2 YENEEA. The V and J ends lost 3 bases and 5 bases respectively, with 10 bases between them. The CDR3 consists of 13 residues. Here the CDR3 DNA reads TGTGCCAGCAGCTTTACGAGTTTGGAGACCCAGTACTTC. Residues: CASSFTSLETQYF.

This clone was found a few times. This chain connects TRBV2 to TRBJ1-2; D unresolved. The CDR3 extends over 10 amino acids. Trimming cost V 4 bases and J 5 bases, with 2 bases left between them. Germline V gene sequence: CDR1 SNHLY, CDR2 FYNNEI. This CDR3 reads CASSVYGYTF. In DNA, the CDR3 is TGTGCCAGCAGTGTATATGGCTACACCTTC.

This clone has a single count. The chain employs TRBV7-9 and TRBJ2-7; 7 bases line up with TRBD2. Germline CDR1 reads SEHNR; CDR2 reads FQNEAQ (reference sequence). The CDR3 runs to 14 residues. J was trimmed by 5 bases and V by 5 bases; bases with no gene match: 9. The CDR3, as DNA: TGTGCCAGCAGCCCTAGTCAGGGAGGGCACGAGCAGTACTTC. Residues: CASSPSQGGHEQYF.

The CDR3: CASSSPSGPAGGTDTQYF. In DNA form, the CDR3 reads TGCGCCAGCAGTTCTCCTAGCGGTCCCGCCGGGGGCACAGATACGCAGTATTTT. The J gene is TRBJ2-3, the V gene TRBV4-1; 7 bases agree with TRBD2. The V and J ends lost 6 bases and 1 base, in that order; junction bases with no gene match: 16. From germline, CDR1 is MGHRA and CDR2 YSYEKL. The CDR3 extends over 18 amino acids.

The chain employs TRBV6-5 and TRBJ1-5; D is uncertain. CDR1 and CDR2 (germline): MNHEY, SVGAGI. V lost 4 bases and J 10 bases, leaving 14 bases between the germline ends. The CDR3 contains 13 residues. The chain's CDR3 is CASSWASGSPQHF. CDR3 nucleotides: TGTGCCAGCAGTTGGGCTTCAGGCAGTCCCCAGCATTTT.

The DNA of the CDR3 is TGTGCCAGCAGTACTGCAGGGGGGAGGTACAATGAGCAGTTCTTC. Amino acid sequence: CASSTAGGRYNEQFF. V gene TRBV5-4 combines with J gene TRBJ2-1; possible D gene TRBD1, 7 bases. There are 15 residues in the CDR3. Germline V lookup: CDR1 SGHNT, CDR2 YYREEE (reference sequence). Trimming left V 5 bases short and J 4 bases short, with 16 bases between.

The J gene is TRBJ2-7, the V gene TRBV5-1; 15 bases line up with TRBD2. J gave up 7 bases and V 5 bases, and 10 bases lay outside the gene matches. Germline V CDR1 and CDR2: SGHRS, YFSETQ. The CDR3 is 16 amino acids. CDR3 sequence: CASSGTSGGSSREQYF. In DNA, the CDR3 is TGCGCCAGCAGTGGGACTAGCGGGGGGTCATCTCGGGAGCAGTACTTC.

The chain links TRBV25-1 to TRBJ2-7; D is undetermined. Germline CDR1 is MGHDK and CDR2 is SYGVNS. Trimming pared 0 bases from V and 6 bases from J, leaving 9 bases between. The CDR3 has 13 amino acids. CDR3 sequence: CASSEYLGIEQYF. CDR3 DNA: TGTGCCAGCAGTGAATATCTCGGTATCGAGCAGTACTTC.

The gene calls are TRBV19 and TRBJ2-3, with D perhaps TRBD1 (5 bases). Deletions cut 7 bases from V and 0 bases from J, with 11 bases between. The CDR3 totals 14 residues. Germline CDR1 and CDR2: LNHDA and SQIVND (reference sequence). Written as DNA, the CDR3 is TGTGCCAGTACTTACGACAGTAGCACAGATACGCAGTATTTT. Translating it yields CASTYDSSTDTQYF.

This clone appeared a few times. The chain combines TRBV18 with TRBJ1-6; D gene unclear. This CDR3 comprises 15 residues. Germline loops: CDR1 KGHSH, CDR2 LQKENI. V shed 6 bases and J shed 7 bases, with 16 bases lying between them. The CDR3 nucleotides are TGTGCCAGCTCGGGTGGAGGGAGAGGAAATTCACCCCTCCACTTT. It encodes CASSGGGRGNSPLHF.

The V call is TRBV2, the J call TRBJ1-5; D gene uncertain. V was cut by 7 bases and J by 3 bases, with 10 bases left in between. CDR1 is SNHLY, CDR2 FYNNEI, per germline. This CDR3 has 13 residues. This chain's CDR3 is CASTPDYNQPQHF. The CDR3 region has the DNA TGTGCCAGCACCCCGGACTACAATCAGCCCCAGCATTTT. The full variable domain, completed using reference TRBV2 and TRBJ1-5, is EPEVTQTPSHQVTQMGQEVILRCVPISNHLYFYWYRQILGQKVEFLVSFYNNEISEKSEIFDDQFSVERPDGSNFTLKIRSTKLEDSAMYFCASTPDYNQPQHFGDGTRLSIL.

V usage is TRBV15 and J usage is TRBJ2-3, with D uncertain. The CDR3 sequence is 16 residues long. V gave up 1 base and J gave up 3 bases, with 14 bases separating them. The V gene's germline CDR1 is LNHNV and CDR2 YYDKDF (reference sequence). The CDR3 is CATSRVPGSKTDTQYF. In nucleotides, the CDR3 is TGTGCCACCAGCAGAGTCCCAGGATCAAAGACAGATACGCAGTATTTT.

The table lists this clone with a count of one. This chain joins TRBV5-1 and TRBJ2-5; TRBD1 aligns across 9 bases. The CDR3 runs to 16 residues. Germline V gene data show CDR1 as SGHRS and CDR2 as YFSETQ. The ends lost 1 base at V and 5 bases at J; junction bases unmatched: 9. The DNA of the CDR3 is TGCGCCAGCAGCTTGTCGGGACAGGGAGTCCTGGAGACCCAGTACTTC. Residues: CASSLSGQGVLETQYF.

V usage is TRBV9 and J usage is TRBJ2-3, with a tentative D call TRBD2 (6 bases). This CDR3 is 16 amino acids long. V dropped 1 base and J dropped 6 bases, with 18 bases sitting between them. Germline V lookup: CDR1 SGDLS, CDR2 YYNGEE. CDR3 sequence (DNA): TGTGCCAGCAGCGTATCTCTCGGGGGTATGGTCGATACGCAGTATTTT. Amino acid sequence: CASSVSLGGMVDTQYF.